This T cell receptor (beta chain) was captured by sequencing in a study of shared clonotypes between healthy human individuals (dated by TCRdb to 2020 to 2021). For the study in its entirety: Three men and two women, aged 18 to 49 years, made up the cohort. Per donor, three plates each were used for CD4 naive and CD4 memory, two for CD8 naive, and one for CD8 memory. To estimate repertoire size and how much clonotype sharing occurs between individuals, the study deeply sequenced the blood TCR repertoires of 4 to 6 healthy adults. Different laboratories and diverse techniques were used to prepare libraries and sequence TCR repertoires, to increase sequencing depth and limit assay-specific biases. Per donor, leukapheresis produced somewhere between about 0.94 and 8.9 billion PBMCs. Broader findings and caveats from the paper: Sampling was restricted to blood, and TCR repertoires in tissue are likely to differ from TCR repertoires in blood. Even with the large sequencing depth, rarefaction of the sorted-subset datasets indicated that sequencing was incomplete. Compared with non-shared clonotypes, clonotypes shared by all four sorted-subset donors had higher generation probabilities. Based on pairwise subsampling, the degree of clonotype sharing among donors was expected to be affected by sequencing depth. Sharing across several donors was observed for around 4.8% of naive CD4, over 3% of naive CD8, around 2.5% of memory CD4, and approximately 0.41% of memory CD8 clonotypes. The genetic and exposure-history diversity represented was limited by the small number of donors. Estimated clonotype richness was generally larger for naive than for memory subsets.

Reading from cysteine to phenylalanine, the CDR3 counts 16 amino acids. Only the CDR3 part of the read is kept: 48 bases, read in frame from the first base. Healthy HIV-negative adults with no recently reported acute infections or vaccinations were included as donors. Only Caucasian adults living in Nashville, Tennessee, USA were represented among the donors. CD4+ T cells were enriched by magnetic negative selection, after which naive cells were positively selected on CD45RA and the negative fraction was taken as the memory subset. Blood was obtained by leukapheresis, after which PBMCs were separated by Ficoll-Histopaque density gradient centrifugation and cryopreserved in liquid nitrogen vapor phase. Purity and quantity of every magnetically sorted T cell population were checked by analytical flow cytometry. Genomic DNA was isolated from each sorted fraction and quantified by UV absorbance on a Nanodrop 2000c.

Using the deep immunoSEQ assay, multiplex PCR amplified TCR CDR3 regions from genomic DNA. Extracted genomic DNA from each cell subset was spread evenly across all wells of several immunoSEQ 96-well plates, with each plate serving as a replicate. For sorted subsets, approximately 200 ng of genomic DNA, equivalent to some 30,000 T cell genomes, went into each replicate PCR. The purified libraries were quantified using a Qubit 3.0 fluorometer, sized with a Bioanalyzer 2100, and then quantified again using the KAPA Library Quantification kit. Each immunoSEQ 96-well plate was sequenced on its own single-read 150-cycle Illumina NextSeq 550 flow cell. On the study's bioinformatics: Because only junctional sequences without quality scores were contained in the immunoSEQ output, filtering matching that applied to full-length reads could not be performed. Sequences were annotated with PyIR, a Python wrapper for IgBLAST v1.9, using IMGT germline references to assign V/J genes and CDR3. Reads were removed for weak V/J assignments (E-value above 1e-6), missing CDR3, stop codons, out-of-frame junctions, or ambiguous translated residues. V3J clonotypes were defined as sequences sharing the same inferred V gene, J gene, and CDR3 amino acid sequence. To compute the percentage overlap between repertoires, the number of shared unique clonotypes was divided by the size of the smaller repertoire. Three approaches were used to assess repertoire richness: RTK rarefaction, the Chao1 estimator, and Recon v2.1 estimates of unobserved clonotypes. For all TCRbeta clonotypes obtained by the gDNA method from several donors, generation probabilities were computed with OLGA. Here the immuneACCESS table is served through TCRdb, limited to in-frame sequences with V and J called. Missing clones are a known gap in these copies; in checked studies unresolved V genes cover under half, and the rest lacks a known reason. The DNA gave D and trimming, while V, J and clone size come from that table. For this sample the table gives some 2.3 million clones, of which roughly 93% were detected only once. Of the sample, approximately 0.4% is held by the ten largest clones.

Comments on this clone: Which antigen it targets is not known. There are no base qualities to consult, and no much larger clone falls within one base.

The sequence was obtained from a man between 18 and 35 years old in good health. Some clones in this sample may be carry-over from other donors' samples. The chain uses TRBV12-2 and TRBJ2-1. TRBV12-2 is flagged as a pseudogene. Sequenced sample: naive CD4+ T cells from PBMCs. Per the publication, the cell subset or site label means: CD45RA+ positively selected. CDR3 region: CASRFVAEKGSNEQFF. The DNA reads TGTGCAAGTCGCTTCGTTGCGGAAAAAGGGTCCAATGAGCAGTTCTTC.